These 4 T cell receptor beta chains share one sample of origin, sequenced in a study of PD-1 blockade in classical Hodgkin lymphoma (dated by TCRdb to about 2020). Library prep was done by the immunoSEQ multiplex PCR assay. This immuneACCESS table, as held by TCRdb, lists in-frame sequences with V and J called but not all clones. Of the missing ones, under half trace to an unresolved V gene in checked studies; the others have no known cause. This sample has 60,000 to 75,000 clones in its table, and about nine tenths of those were observed once. The ten largest make up around 8.9% of the sample. The time point label of this sample denotes: cycle 1 day 1 (C1D1), immediately before nivolumab initiation. Relapse after autologous stem cell transplantation had occurred in all trial patients, and cohorts A, B and C were distinguished by prior brentuximab vedotin exposure. The specimen comprised peripheral blood mononuclear cells (PBMCs), sampled at baseline. The receptors were sampled from a human donor with classical Hodgkin lymphoma.

The chain recombines TRBV9 with TRBJ2-3, with a weak D call TRBD1 (6 bases). The CDR3 sequence is 15 residues long. Trimming pared 4 bases from V and 2 bases from J, leaving 14 bases between. The germline CDR1 and CDR2 sequences are SGDLS and YYNGEE. The CDR3 reads CASSLGGQHTDTQYF. The CDR3 region has the DNA TGTGCCAGCAGCCTAGGGGGACAACACACAGATACGCAGTATTTT.

For the CDR3, the DNA is TGTGCCAGCAGTTACGCCCGTTTTTACAATGAGCAGTTCTTC. It specifies CASSYARFYNEQFF. This chain uses TRBV6-6 with TRBJ2-1, with D unresolved. The V and J ends lost 2 bases and 4 bases respectively, with 9 bases between them. Germline CDR1 and CDR2: MNHNY and SVGAGI (reference sequence). This CDR3 is 14 amino acids long.

The V call is TRBV2, the J call TRBJ2-3; 8 bases are shared with TRBD2. V was pared by 6 bases and J by 5 bases, with 10 bases of the junction left unmatched. Germline V gene data show CDR1 as SNHLY and CDR2 as FYNNEI. The CDR3 length is 15 residues. CDR3 loop: CASRGIAGRIDTQYF. The CDR3 DNA is TGTGCCAGCAGGGGGATAGCGGGGCGAATAGATACGCAGTATTTT.

This chain uses TRBV5-4 with TRBJ1-2; D unclear. V dropped 2 bases and J dropped 3 bases, with 17 bases sitting between them. Per germline, CDR1 SGHNT and CDR2 YYREEE (reference sequence). The CDR3 has 16 amino acids. CDR3 nucleotide sequence: TGTGCCAGCAGCTTTGGGTCCTCTGGCGTTTACTATGGCTACACCTTC. Encoded protein: CASSFGSSGVYYGYTF.